Listed below are T cell receptor beta chains from one sample, sequenced in a study of cytomegalovirus exposure and HLA in healthy donors. Produced via immunoSEQ multiplex PCR; TCRdb's table is partial and in-frame only. The repertoire consists of about 150,000 clones, with about 84% occurring once and the leading ten covering 5.6%. Sequencing was carried out using PBMCs. All receptors come from a middle-aged woman in good health and CMV-seropositive. The CDR3 runs from the conserved cysteine through the conserved F or W. D genes are given only for firm matches. Only some rows state a clone size, as once, few, many or a class for expanded clones.

v_call	d_call	clone_size	j_call	cdr3_nt	cdr3_aa
TRBV30	NA	NA	TRBJ2-1	TGTGCCTGGAGTGTACGGAGGGGAAGCTCCTACAATGAGCAGTTCTTC	CAWSVRRGSSYNEQFF
TRBV7-2	TRBD2	NA	TRBJ2-1	TGTGCCAGCAGCTCGACCGGGACTAGCGGGAGCGGGGGCAATGAGCAGTTCTTC	CASSSTGTSGSGGNEQFF
TRBV25-1	NA	NA	TRBJ1-3	TGTGCCAGCAGACCACAGGCCTCTGGAAACACCATATATTTT	CASRPQASGNTIYF
TRBV28	TRBD1	NA	TRBJ1-5	TGTGCCAGCAGCCCGACAGGGGGAGGTCAGCCCCAGCATTTT	CASSPTGGGQPQHF
TRBV13	TRBD1	NA	TRBJ2-2	TGTGCCAGCAGCCCACAGGGGGTGAACACCGGGGAGCTGTTTTTT	CASSPQGVNTGELFF
TRBV28	NA	NA	TRBJ2-2	TGTGCCAGCAGTTTAGGCCTCGTTCCCGGGGAGCTGTTTTTT	CASSLGLVPGELFF
TRBV2	TRBD1	few	TRBJ2-5	TGTGCCAGCATGGACAGGGGCCAAGAGACCCAGTACTTC	CASMDRGQETQYF
TRBV11-2	TRBD1	few	TRBJ2-7	TGTGCCAGCAGCTTAGGACAGGGTGGATTCTACGAGCAGTACTTC	CASSLGQGGFYEQYF
TRBV5-4	NA	NA	TRBJ1-2	TGTGCCAGCAGCCCGACCAGGGACTATGGCTACACCTTC	CASSPTRDYGYTF
TRBV10-1	TRBD2	NA	TRBJ2-3	TGCGCCAGCACTCCGGCTGGACTAGCGGGACCCGGTGCTAGCACAGATACGCAGTATTTT	CASTPAGLAGPGASTDTQYF
TRBV7-2	TRBD1	NA	TRBJ1-2	TGTGCCAGCAGCCTCATACCCGGGACAGGGGGCGCGAGCTACACCTTC	CASSLIPGTGGASYTF
TRBV6-1	TRBD2	NA	TRBJ2-2	TGTGCCAGCAGAGGGCTAGCGGGAAACACCGGGGAGCTGTTTTTT	CASRGLAGNTGELFF
TRBV29-1	TRBD2	NA	TRBJ2-5	TGCAGCGTTGGGGGACTAGCGGGAGAAACGGAGCAGTACTTC	CSVGGLAGETEQYF
TRBV10-2	NA	NA	TRBJ1-2	TGCGCCAGCAGTTTAGGGGCCGAGTTTTATGGCTACACCTTC	CASSLGAEFYGYTF
TRBV28	NA	NA	TRBJ2-6	TGTGCCAGCAGAAGCCCTACCACTGGGGCCAACGTCCTGACTTTC	CASRSPTTGANVLTF
TRBV28	NA	NA	TRBJ1-4	TGTGCCAGCAGTTTGGGGCAGGGGTACGAAAAACTGTTTTTT	CASSLGQGYEKLFF
TRBV19	TRBD1	NA	TRBJ1-5	TGTGCCAGTACCGCCGCCGGCAGGGGGCGAATCTCAGAGCAGCCCCAGCATTTT	CASTAAGRGRISEQPQHF
TRBV27	TRBD2	NA	TRBJ2-7	TGTGCCAGCAGTTACCTAGCGGGAGGTCACGAGCAGTACTTC	CASSYLAGGHEQYF
TRBV7-9	TRBD2	NA	TRBJ2-1	TGTGCCAGCAGCTCCAGCCTGGGACTAGCGCTCTCCTACAATGAGCAGTTCTTC	CASSSSLGLALSYNEQFF
TRBV27	TRBD1	NA	TRBJ2-7	TGTGCCAGCAGTTTAATAGGGACAGGGGTTTGGGAGCAGTACTTC	CASSLIGTGVWEQYF
TRBV7-9	TRBD1	NA	TRBJ2-3	TGTGCCGAAAGCCCCGGGACAGGGGCAGATACGCAGTATTTT	CAESPGTGADTQYF
TRBV7-6	TRBD2	NA	TRBJ2-1	TGTGCCAGCAGCTTAGTGGGACTAGCGGGGCGGAGCTCCTACAATGAGCAGTTCTTC	CASSLVGLAGRSSYNEQFF
TRBV2	TRBD2	NA	TRBJ2-5	TGTGCCAGCAGTGAGGTCCTTAGCGGGGACGGCCGGACCCAGTACTTC	CASSEVLSGDGRTQYF
TRBV5-4	TRBD2	NA	TRBJ2-1	TGTGCCAGCAGCTCCTTAGCGGGATACAATGAGCAGTTCTTC	CASSSLAGYNEQFF
TRBV7-9	TRBD1	few	TRBJ2-7	TGTGCCAGCAGCCAGGCTTCCCAGGGGGCTATCGAGCAGTACTTC	CASSQASQGAIEQYF
TRBV2	TRBD2	NA	TRBJ2-7	TGTGCCAGCAGCGAAGGGACTAGCGGGATCTACGAGCAGTACTTC	CASSEGTSGIYEQYF
TRBV5-8	NA	NA	TRBJ2-7	TGTGCCAGCAGCTTGGTAAGAGCCTACGAGCAGTACTTC	CASSLVRAYEQYF
TRBV28	NA	NA	TRBJ2-1	TGTGCCAGTCAGGGGGGCGGGAAGGTGAATGAGCAGTTCTTC	CASQGGGKVNEQFF
TRBV9	TRBD2	NA	TRBJ2-1	TGTGCCAGCAGCCCCCGGGATAGCGGGGGTTCTTACAATGAGCAGTTCTTC	CASSPRDSGGSYNEQFF
TRBV10-3	TRBD2	NA	TRBJ2-7	TGTGCCATAGGCGGGGGCTACGAGCAGTACTTC	CAIGGGYEQYF
TRBV29-1	NA	NA	TRBJ2-7	TGCAGCGTTGACCGGGGGCGGGACAGTTCCTACGAGCAGTACTTC	CSVDRGRDSSYEQYF
TRBV28	NA	NA	TRBJ2-6	TGTGCCAGCAGGGGCAGGGATAACTCTGGGGCCAACGTCCTGACTTTC	CASRGRDNSGANVLTF
TRBV2	NA	NA	TRBJ1-2	TGTGCCAGCAATATCGTAGGAGGACCCAGTTCGGGTGGCTACACCTTC	CASNIVGGPSSGGYTF
TRBV18	TRBD2	NA	TRBJ2-3	TGTGCCAGCTCACCACTCGGGACTAGCGGCCTCACAGATACGCAGTATTTT	CASSPLGTSGLTDTQYF
TRBV30	NA	NA	TRBJ1-1	TGTGCCTGGAACAAAGGGGCAGAGATGAACACTGAAGCTTTCTTT	CAWNKGAEMNTEAFF
TRBV18	NA	once	TRBJ1-1	TGTGCCAGCTCACCAATCGACAGTGGGGCTTTCTTT	CASSPIDSGAFF
TRBV15	TRBD2	NA	TRBJ2-1	TGTGCCACCAGCAGAGATGGGGTAGCGGGAGTGTATGAGCAGTTCTTC	CATSRDGVAGVYEQFF
TRBV28	TRBD1	NA	TRBJ1-4	TGTGCCAGCAGTGGGACAGGGGGTAGTGAAAAACTGTTTTTT	CASSGTGGSEKLFF
TRBV7-9	NA	NA	TRBJ2-1	NA	CAIVPAAPRDRTDEQFF
TRBV29-1	TRBD1	few	TRBJ1-4	TGCAGCGTCAGTAACAGGGGGAATGAAAAACTGTTTTTT	CSVSNRGNEKLFF
TRBV7-6	NA	NA	TRBJ2-1	TGTGCCAGCAGCTTCCAATCCTACAATGAGCAGTTCTTC	CASSFQSYNEQFF
TRBV13	TRBD2	NA	TRBJ2-5	TGTGCCAGCAGCTTCGCCCGGACTAGCGGGAAGCGAGAGACCCAGTACTTC	CASSFARTSGKRETQYF
TRBV19	TRBD1	NA	TRBJ1-6	TGTGCCAGTAGCCGACAGGGTACGGATTCACCCCTCCACTTT	CASSRQGTDSPLHF
TRBV15	TRBD2	NA	TRBJ2-3	TGTGCCACCAGCAGGGGAGGGGAGAACACAGATACGCAGTATTTT	CATSRGGENTDTQYF
TRBV7-9	NA	few	TRBJ2-2	TGTGCCAGCAGCTTGAGTTCGAACACCGGGGAGCTGTTTTTT	CASSLSSNTGELFF
TRBV15	TRBD1	NA	TRBJ2-4	TGTGCCACCAGCAGAGACAGGGTGGACAGGGGGCGTTTGGACATTCAGTACTTC	CATSRDRVDRGRLDIQYF
TRBV7-8	NA	NA	TRBJ2-1	TGTGCCAGCAGCTTAGAAGGCGGGACCTACAATGAGCAGTTCTTC	CASSLEGGTYNEQFF
TRBV5-1	NA	few	TRBJ1-3	TGCGCCAGCAGTTCCGACAGCTACTCTGGAAACACCATATATTTT	CASSSDSYSGNTIYF
TRBV18	NA	few	TRBJ1-5	TGTGCCAGCTCGCCCGCGGGCAATCAGCCCCAGCATTTT	CASSPAGNQPQHF
TRBV25-1	NA	NA	TRBJ2-3	TGTGCCAGCAGTGAATCGCCTAGAAAGGCGCAGTATTTT	CASSESPRKAQYF
TRBV27	NA	few	TRBJ2-1	TGTGCCAGCAGTTTATCTGCCGGGAGCTCCTACAATGAGCAGTTCTTC	CASSLSAGSSYNEQFF
TRBV7-3	TRBD2	NA	TRBJ2-1	TGTGCCAGCAGCTTACGCCCTAGCGGGAGGGCGAATGAGCAGTTCTTC	CASSLRPSGRANEQFF
TRBV5-1	TRBD1	once	TRBJ1-4	TGCGCCAGCAGCTTGGGTGGGACAGCCGCCGAAAAACTGTTTTTT	CASSLGGTAAEKLFF